This T cell receptor (beta chain) was sequenced for a study of blood T cell repertoires in COVID-19 (TCRdb year 2020). At the level of the whole study: Collaborator samples came from the United States, Italy and Spain and covered acute and convalescent phases of COVID-19. A de-identified subject ID, COVID-19 status, age in years and sex were almost always included in the sample metadata. HLA class I and class II types, where available, came from metadata supplied by the sample provider rather than from assay-based typing. Deeply sampled blood TCRbeta repertoires from subjects exposed to, actively infected with, or recovered from COVID-19 were included in the dataset. The repertoires were released in a freely available public database intended as a resource for research on the immune response to SARS-CoV-2. The prospective study material was composed of cDNA or gDNA derived from T cells, B-cell-depleted T cells, or PBMCs. Samples were obtained from the ongoing ImmuneRACE study (first 160 participants) and from over a thousand subjects provided by 6 global collaborators. Broad study findings and their caveats: How much clinical and demographic metadata was included differed by source and by participant, and the metadata was provided uncurated.

Spanning cysteine to phenylalanine, the CDR3 consists of 15 amino acids. Only the CDR3 DNA stays, 45 bases, in frame from base 1. V trim: 7 bases; J trim: 0 bases; unmatched bases: 8. From the germline V gene, CDR1 is MDHEN and CDR2 is SYDVKM. In Seattle, one collaborating source enrolled patients while the infection was active and tracked those patients longitudinally over the course of disease. The collaborating institutions used their own protocols to collect whole blood in K2EDTA tubes. For TCRbeta analysis, collaborators shipped samples as frozen whole blood, isolated PBMCs, or DNA extracted from either of those sample types. Concerning this clone: Its cognate antigen has yet to be identified. Base qualities are not at hand, and no much larger clone is one base apart.

The immunoSEQ Assay, a bias-controlled multiplex PCR, was used to amplify TCRbeta CDR3 regions from genomic DNA. Processing in the source paper ran as follows. The number of nucleated cells in each sample was estimated by amplification of reference gene primers within the assay. To quantify the absolute abundance of each unique TCRbeta CDR3 rearrangement, sequence reads were collapsed and filtered. Productive Simpson clonality was computed per sample as the square root of Simpson's diversity index over productive rearrangements. Drawn from immuneACCESS, this table holds only the in-frame rearrangements with V and J called that TCRdb kept. Clones are partly lost; checked studies trace under half to an unresolved V gene and leave the rest unexplained. The DNA gave D and trimming, while V, J and clone size come from that table. The sample data list tens of thousands of clones, and roughly 84% of these were observed just once. Of the sample, approximately 10% is held by the ten largest clones.

This TCR was sampled from a man aged 30 to 39 with COVID-19, enrolled during active disease. The source material was peripheral blood. This sequence uses TRBV28 and TRBJ2-7; TRBD1 lines up with 8 middle nucleotides. In nucleotides, the sequence is TGTGCCAGCACCTCAGGACAGGGCAACTCCTACGAGCAGTACTTC. Translated, it gives CASTSGQGNSYEQYF.